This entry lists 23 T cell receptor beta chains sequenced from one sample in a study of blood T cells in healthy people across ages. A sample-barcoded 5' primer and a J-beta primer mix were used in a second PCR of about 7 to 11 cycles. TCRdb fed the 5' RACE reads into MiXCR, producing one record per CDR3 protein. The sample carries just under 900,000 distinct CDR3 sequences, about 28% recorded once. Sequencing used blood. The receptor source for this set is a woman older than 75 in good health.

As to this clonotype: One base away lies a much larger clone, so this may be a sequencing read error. CDR3 DNA sequence: TGCAGTGCTAGAAGGCAGGACAGACCTAAAAGAGACTATGGCCACACCTTC. It is translated as CSARRQDRPKRDYGHTF. This sequence joins TRBV20-1 and TRBJ1-2; TRBD1 might be the D (6 bases). The CDR3 consists of 17 residues. The germline gives CDR1 DFQATT, CDR2 SNEGSKA (reference sequence).

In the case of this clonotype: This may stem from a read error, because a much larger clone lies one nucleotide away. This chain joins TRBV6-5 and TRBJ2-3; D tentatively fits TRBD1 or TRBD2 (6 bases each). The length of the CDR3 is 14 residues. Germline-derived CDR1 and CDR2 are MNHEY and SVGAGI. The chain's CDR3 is CASSSNGGTDPQYF. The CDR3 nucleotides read TGTGCCAGCAGTTCAAACGGGGGCACAGATCCGCAGTATTTT.

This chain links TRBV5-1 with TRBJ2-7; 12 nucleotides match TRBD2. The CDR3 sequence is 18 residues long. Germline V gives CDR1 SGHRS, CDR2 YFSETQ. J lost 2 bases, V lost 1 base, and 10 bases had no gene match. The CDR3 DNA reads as TGCGCCAGCAGCTTGCGGTCCCTAGCGGGAGGGCTGGCCTACGAGCAGTACTTC. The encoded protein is CASSLRSLAGGLAYEQYF.

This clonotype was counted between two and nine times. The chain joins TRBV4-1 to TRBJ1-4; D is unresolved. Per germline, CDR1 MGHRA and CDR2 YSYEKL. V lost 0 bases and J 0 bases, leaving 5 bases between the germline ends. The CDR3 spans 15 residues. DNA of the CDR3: TGCGCCAGCAGCCAAGACCATGCAACTAATGAAAAACTGTTTTTT. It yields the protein CASSQDHATNEKLFF.

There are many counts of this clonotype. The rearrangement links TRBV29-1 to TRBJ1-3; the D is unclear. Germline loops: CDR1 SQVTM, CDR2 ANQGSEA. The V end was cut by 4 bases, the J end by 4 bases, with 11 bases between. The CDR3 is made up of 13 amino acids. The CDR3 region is CSVGEAGGNTIYF. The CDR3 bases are TGCAGCGTTGGCGAGGCCGGGGGAAACACCATATATTTT.

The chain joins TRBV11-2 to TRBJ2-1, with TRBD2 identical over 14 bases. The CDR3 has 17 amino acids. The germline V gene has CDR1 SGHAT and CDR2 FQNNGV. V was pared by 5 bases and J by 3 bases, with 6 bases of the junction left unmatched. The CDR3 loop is CASSGSTSGGVYNEQFF. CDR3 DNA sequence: TGTGCCAGCAGCGGGTCGACTAGCGGGGGGGTCTACAATGAGCAGTTCTTC.

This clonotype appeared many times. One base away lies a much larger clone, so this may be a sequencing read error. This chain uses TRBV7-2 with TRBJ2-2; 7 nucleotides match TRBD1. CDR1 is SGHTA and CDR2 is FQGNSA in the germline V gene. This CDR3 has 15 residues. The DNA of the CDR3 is TGTGCCAGCAGCTTAGCGGGACAGACAACCGGGGAGCGGTTTTTT. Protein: CASSLAGQTTGERFF.

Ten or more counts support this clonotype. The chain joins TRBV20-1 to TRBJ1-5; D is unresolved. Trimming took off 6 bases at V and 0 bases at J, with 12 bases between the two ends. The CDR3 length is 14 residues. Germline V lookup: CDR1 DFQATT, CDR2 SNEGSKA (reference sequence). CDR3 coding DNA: TGCAGTGCCAAAGTGGCAGTTAGCAATCAGCCCCAGCATTTT. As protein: CSAKVAVSNQPQHF.

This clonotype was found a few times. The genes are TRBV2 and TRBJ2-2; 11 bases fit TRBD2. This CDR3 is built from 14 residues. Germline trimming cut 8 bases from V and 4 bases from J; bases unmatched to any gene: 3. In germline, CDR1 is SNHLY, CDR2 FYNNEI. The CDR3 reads CASQTSGATGELFF. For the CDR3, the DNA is TGTGCCAGCCAGACTAGCGGGGCCACCGGGGAGCTGTTTTTT.

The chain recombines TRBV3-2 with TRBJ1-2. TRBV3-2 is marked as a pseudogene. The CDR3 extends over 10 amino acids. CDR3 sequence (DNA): TGTGCCAGCAGCACACAGGGCTACACCTTC. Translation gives CASSTQGYTF.

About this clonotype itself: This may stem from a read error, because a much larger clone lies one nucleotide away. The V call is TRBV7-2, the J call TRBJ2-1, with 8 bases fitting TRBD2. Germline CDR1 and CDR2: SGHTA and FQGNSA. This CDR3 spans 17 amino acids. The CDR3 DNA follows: TGTGCCAGCAGCTTAGACCCCGGGACTAGAAAGAACAATGAGCGGTTCTTC. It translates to CASSLDPGTRKNNERFF.

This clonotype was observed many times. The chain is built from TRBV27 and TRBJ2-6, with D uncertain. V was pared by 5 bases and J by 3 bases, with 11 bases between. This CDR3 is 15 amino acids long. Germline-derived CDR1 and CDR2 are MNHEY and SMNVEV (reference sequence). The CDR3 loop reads CASSPFGYGANVLTF. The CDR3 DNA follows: TGTGCCAGCAGTCCCTTTGGGTATGGGGCCAACGTCCTGACTTTC.

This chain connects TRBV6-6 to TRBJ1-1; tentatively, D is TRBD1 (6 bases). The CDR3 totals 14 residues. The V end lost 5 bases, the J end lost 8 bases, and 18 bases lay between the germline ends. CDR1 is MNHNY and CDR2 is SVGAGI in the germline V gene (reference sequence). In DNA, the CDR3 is TGTGCCAGCAGTATTGGTGGGGGGCGCAGAGAAGCTTTCTTT. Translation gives CASSIGGGRREAFF.

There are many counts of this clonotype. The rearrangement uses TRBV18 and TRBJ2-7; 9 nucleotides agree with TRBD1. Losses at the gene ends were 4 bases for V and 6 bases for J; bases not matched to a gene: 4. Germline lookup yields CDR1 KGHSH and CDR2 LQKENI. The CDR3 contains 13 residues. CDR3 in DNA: TGTGCCAGCTCACGGACAGGGGCAAGCGAGCAGTACTTC. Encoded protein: CASSRTGASEQYF.

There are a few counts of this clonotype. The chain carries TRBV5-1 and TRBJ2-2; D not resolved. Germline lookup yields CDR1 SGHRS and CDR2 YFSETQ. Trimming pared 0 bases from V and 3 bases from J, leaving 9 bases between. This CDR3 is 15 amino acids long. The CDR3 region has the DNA TGCGCCAGCAGCTTGGCTGTGGCGGACACCGGGGAGCTGTTTTTT. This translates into CASSLAVADTGELFF.

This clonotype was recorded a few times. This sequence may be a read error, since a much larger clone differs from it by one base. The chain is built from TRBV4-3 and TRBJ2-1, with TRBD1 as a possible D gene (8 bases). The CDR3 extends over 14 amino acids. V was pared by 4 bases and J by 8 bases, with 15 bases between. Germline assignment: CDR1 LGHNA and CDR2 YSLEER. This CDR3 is CASSPRQGRDEQFF. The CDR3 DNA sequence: TGCGCCAGCAGCCCGAGACAGGGGAGGGATGAGCAGTTCTTC.

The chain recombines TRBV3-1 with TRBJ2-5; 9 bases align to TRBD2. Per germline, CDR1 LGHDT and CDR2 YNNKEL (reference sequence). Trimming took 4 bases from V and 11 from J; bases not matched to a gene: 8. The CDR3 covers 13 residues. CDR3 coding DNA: TGTGCCAGCAGCCTCCTAGCGGGGAATGAGCAGTACTTC. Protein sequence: CASSLLAGNEQYF.

The CDR3 DNA reads as TGTGCCAGCAGCTTAAATCTAAGTGGTCAGCAGTACTTC. Translating it yields CASSLNLSGQQYF. V usage is TRBV7-8 and J usage is TRBJ2-7; unclear D gene. This CDR3 has 13 residues. Looked up from germline, CDR1 is SGHVS and CDR2 is FQNEAQ. V was pared by 2 bases and J by 8 bases, with 13 bases between.

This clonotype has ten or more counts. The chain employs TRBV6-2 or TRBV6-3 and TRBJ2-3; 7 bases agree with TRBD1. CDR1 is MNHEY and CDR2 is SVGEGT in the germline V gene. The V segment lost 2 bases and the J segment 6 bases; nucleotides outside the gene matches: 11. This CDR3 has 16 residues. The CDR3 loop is CASSYEPTGSLDTQYF. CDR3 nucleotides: TGTGCCAGCAGTTACGAACCGACAGGGTCCCTGGATACGCAGTATTTT.

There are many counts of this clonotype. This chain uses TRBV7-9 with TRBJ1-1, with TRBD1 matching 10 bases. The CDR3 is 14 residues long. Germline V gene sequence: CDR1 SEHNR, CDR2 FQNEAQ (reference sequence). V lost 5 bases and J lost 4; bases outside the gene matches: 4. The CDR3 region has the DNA TGTGCCAGCAGCCGACAGGGGGCAAGCACTGAAGCTTTCTTT. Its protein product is CASSRQGASTEAFF.

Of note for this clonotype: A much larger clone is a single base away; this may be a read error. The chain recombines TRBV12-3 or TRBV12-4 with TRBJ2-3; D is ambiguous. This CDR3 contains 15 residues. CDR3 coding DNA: TGTGCCAGCAGTTTCGGCAGCCTGAGAGCAGATATGCAGTATTTT. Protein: CASSFGSLRADMQYF.

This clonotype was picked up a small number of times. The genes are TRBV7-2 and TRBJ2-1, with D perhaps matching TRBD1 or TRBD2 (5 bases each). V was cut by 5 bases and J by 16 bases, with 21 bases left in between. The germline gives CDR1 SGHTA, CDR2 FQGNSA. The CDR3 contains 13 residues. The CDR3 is CASSPGTVNPIFF. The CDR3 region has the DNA TGTGCCAGCAGCCCCGGGACCGTTAACCCCATATTCTTC.

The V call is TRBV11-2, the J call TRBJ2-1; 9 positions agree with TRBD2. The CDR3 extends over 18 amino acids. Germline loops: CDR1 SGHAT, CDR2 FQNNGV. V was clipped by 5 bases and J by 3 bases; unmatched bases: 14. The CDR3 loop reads CASSPLWGAGGNYNEQFF. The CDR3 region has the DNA TGTGCCAGCAGCCCTCTGTGGGGGGCGGGAGGGAACTACAATGAGCAGTTCTTC.